This T cell receptor (beta chain) came from a study of blood T cell repertoires in COVID-19 (dated by TCRdb to 2018 to 2020). As for the study more broadly: The collaborator samples originated in the United States, Italy and Spain and spanned the acute and convalescent phases of COVID-19. The prospective study material was composed of cDNA or gDNA derived from T cells, B-cell-depleted T cells, or PBMCs. Deeply sampled blood TCRbeta repertoires from subjects exposed to, actively infected with, or recovered from COVID-19 were included in the dataset. The repertoires were made available in a free public database intended to serve as a resource for research on the immune response to SARS-CoV-2. Samples were obtained from the ongoing ImmuneRACE study (first 160 participants) and from over 1,000 subjects provided by 6 global collaborators. A de-identified subject ID, COVID-19 status, age in years and sex were almost always included in the sample metadata. Where available, HLA class I and class II types were obtained from metadata supplied by the sample provider rather than from assay-based typing. General study outcomes and caveats: The quantity of clinical and demographic metadata differed by source and by participant and was supplied without curation.

CDR1 is given as LNHNV and CDR2 as YYDKDF, both from the germline V gene (reference sequence). V and J are truncated by 3 bases and 4 bases respectively, leaving an intervening sequence of 12 bases. The CDR3 spans 14 residues, from the cysteine through the phenylalanine. Only the CDR3 portion is preserved as DNA: 42 bases, with reading frame beginning at the first base. The immunoSEQ Assay, a bias-controlled multiplex PCR, was used to amplify TCRbeta CDR3 regions from genomic DNA. Regarding the original processing steps: Nucleated cell counts per sample were estimated from amplification of reference gene primers within the assay. Sequence reads were collapsed and filtered to measure the absolute abundance of every unique TCRbeta CDR3 rearrangement. For each sample, productive Simpson clonality was calculated by taking the square root of Simpson's diversity index across productive rearrangements. Sourced from immuneACCESS, this table was stored by TCRdb with only in-frame sequences that have V and J called. A share of the clones is absent; for the studies checked, an unresolved V gene accounts for under half, and the remainder has no known explanation. V and J calls and clone size are as listed in that table; D and trimming were resolved from the DNA. The sample table contains more than 200,000 clones; only one count was recorded for roughly 82% of them. The ten most abundant clones make up roughly 1.4% of the sample.

Points on this clone: Its specific antigen is unknown. Within one base of it there is no much larger clone, and no base qualities were kept.

A second Seattle source provided samples from volunteer blood donors who had recovered from COVID-19. Whole blood was collected in K2EDTA tubes by collaborating institutions according to the institutions' own protocols. Collaborator samples were shipped for TCRbeta analysis as frozen whole blood, isolated PBMCs, or DNA extracted from either sample type. The TCR was taken from a woman aged 35 to 49 who had recovered from COVID-19. Sequencing input: peripheral blood. The sequence links TRBV15 to TRBJ1-1, with a tentative D gene TRBD1 over 6 matching bases. CDR3 sequence: CATSRNREGTEAFF. The DNA reads as follows: TGTGCCACCAGCAGGAACAGGGAGGGCACTGAAGCTTTCTTT.